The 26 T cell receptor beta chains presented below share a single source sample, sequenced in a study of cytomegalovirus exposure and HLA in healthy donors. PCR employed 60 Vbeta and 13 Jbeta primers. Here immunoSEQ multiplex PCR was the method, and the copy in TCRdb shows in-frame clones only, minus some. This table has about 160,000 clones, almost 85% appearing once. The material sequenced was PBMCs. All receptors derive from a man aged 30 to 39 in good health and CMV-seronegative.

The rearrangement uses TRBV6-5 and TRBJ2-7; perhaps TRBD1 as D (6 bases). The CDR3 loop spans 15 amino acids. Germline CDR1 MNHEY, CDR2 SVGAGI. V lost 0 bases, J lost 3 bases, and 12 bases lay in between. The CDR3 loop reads CASSYSRGKNYEQYF. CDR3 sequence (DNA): TGTGCCAGCAGTTACTCGAGGGGGAAGAACTACGAGCAGTACTTC.

Here the CDR3 reads CAWRVQGETEAFF. CDR3 DNA: TGTGCCTGGAGAGTACAGGGAGAGACTGAAGCTTTCTTT. The chain couples TRBV30 to TRBJ1-1; D possibly corresponds to TRBD1 (6 bases). CDR3 size: 13 residues. The germline gives CDR1 GTSNPN, CDR2 SVGIG (reference sequence). V lost 3 bases to trimming and J lost 5 bases, with 13 bases between them.

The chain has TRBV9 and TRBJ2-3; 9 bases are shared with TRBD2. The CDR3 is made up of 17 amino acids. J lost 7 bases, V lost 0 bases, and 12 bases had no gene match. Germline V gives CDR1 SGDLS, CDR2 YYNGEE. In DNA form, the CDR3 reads TGTGCCAGCAGCGTAGAATATAGCGGGAGACTCAGGAATACGCAGTATTTT. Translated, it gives CASSVEYSGRLRNTQYF.

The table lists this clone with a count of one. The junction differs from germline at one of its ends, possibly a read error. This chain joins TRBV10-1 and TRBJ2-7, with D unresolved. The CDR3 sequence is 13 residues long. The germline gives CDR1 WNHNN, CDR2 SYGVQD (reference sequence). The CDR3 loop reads CASSVGDTYKQYF. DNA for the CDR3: TGCGCCAGCAGTGTTGGAGATACCTACAAGCAGTACTTC.

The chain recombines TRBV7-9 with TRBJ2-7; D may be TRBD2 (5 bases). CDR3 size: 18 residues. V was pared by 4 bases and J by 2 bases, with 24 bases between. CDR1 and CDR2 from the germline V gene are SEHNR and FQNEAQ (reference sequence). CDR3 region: CASSSPVGFLASPYEQYF. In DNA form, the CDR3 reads TGTGCCAGCAGCTCCCCAGTGGGTTTTTTGGCTAGCCCCTACGAGCAGTACTTC. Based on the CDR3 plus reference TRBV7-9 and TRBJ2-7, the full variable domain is DTGVSQNPRHKITKRGQNVTFRCDPISEHNRLYWYRQTLGQGPEFLTYFQNEAQLEKSRLLSDRFSAERPKGSFSTLEIQRTEQGDSAMYLCASSSPVGFLASPYEQYFGPGTRLTVT.

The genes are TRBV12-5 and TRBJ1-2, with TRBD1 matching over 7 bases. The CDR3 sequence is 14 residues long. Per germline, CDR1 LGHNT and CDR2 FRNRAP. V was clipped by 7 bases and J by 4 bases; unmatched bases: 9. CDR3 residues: CASARGSTGYGYTF. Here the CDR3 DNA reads TGTGCTAGTGCCAGGGGGAGCACGGGCTATGGCTACACCTTC.

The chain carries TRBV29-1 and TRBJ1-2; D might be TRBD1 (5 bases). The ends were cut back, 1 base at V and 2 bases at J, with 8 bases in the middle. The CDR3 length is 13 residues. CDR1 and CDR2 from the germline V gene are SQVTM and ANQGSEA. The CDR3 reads CSVEVRQNYGYTF. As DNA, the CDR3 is TGCAGCGTTGAAGTAAGACAGAACTATGGCTACACCTTC. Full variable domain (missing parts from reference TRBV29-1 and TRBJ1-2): SAVISQKPSRDICQRGTSLTIQCQVDSQVTMMFWYRQQPGQSLTLIATANQGSEATYESGFVIDKFPISRPNLTFSTLTVSNMSPEDSSIYLCSVEVRQNYGYTFGSGTRLTVV.

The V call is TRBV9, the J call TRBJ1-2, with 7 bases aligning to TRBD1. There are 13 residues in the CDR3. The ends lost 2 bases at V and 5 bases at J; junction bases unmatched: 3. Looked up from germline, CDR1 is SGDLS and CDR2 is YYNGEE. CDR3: CASSVEGQYGYTF. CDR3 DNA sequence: TGTGCCAGCAGCGTTGAGGGACAGTATGGCTACACCTTC.

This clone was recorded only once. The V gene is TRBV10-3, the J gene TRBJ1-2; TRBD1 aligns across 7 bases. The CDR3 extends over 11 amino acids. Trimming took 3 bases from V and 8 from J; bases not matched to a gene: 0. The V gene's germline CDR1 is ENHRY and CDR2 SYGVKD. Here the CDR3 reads CAISEGGGYTF. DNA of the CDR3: TGTGCCATCAGTGAAGGGGGCGGCTACACCTTC.

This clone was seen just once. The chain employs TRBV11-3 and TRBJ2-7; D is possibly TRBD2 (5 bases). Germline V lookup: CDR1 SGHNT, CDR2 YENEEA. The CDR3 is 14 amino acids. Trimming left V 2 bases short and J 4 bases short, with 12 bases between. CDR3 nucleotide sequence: TGTGCCAGCAGCTTACTTGGCAGGAGGTACGAGCAGTACTTC. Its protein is CASSLLGRRYEQYF.

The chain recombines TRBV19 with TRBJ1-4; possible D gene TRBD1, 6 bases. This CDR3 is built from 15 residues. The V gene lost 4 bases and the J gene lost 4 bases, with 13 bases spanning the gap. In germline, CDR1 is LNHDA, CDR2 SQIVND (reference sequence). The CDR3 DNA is TGTGCCAGTAGTACGGACAGTTCCTTTAATGAAAAACTGTTTTTT. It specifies CASSTDSSFNEKLFF.

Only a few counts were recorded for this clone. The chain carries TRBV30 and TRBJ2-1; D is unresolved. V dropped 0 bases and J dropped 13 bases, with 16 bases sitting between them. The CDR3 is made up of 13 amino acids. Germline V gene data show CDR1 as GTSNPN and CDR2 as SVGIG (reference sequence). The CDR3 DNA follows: TGTGCCTGGAGTGTAGGCCCCGACCAGACTCAGTTCTTC. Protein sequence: CAWSVGPDQTQFF.

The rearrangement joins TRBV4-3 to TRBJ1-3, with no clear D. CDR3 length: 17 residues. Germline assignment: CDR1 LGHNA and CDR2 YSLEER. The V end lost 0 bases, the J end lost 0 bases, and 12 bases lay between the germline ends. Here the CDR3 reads CASSQDVARSSGNTIYF. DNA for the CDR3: TGCGCCAGCAGCCAAGATGTGGCACGGAGCTCTGGAAACACCATATATTTT.

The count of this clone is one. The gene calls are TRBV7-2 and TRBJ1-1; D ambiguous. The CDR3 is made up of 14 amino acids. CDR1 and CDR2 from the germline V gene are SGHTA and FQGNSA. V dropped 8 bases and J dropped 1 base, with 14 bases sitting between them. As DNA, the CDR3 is TGTGCCAGCCTTCGGGGAGGAGGGAACACTGAAGCTTTCTTT. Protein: CASLRGGGNTEAFF. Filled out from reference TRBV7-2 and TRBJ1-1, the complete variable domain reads GAGVSQSPSNKVTEKGKDVELRCDPISGHTALYWYRQSLGQGLEFLIYFQGNSAPDKSGLPSDRFSAERTGGSVSTLTIQRTQQEDSAVYLCASLRGGGNTEAFFGQGTRLTVV.

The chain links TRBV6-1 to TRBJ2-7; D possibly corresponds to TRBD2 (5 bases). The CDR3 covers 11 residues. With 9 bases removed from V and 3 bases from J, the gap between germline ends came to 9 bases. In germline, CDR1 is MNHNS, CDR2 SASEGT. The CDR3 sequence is CASSAGYEQYF. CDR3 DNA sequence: TGTGCCAGTTCCGCGGGCTACGAGCAGTACTTC.

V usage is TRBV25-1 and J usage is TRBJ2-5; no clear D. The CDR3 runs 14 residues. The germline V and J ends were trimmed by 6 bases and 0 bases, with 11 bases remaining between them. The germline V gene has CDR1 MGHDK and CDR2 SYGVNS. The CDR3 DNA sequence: TGTGCCAGCAGCCAAGAAGAGTACCAAGAGACCCAGTACTTC. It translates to CASSQEEYQETQYF.

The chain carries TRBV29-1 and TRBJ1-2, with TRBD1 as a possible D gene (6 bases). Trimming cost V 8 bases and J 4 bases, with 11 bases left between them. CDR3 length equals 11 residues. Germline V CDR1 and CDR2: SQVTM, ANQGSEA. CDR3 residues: CSLRGAYGYTF. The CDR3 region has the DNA TGCAGCCTGCGGGGGGCCTATGGCTACACCTTC.

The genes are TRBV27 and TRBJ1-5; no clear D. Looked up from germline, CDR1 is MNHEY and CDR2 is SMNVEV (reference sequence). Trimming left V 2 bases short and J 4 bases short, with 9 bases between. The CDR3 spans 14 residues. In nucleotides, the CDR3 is TGTGCCAGCAGTTTAATGCAGTCTAATCAGCCCCAGCATTTT. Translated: CASSLMQSNQPQHF.

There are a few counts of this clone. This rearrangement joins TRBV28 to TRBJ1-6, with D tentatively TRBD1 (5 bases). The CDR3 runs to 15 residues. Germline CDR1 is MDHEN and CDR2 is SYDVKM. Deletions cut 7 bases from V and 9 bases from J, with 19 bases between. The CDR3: CASNGVGGNTSPLHF. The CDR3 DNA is TGTGCCAGCAACGGAGTCGGGGGTAATACTTCACCCCTCCACTTT.

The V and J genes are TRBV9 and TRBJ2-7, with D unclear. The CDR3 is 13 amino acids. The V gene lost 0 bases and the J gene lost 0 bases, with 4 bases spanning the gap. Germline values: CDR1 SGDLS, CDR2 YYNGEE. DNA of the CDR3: TGTGCCAGCAGCGTAGACAGCTCCTACGAGCAGTACTTC. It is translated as CASSVDSSYEQYF.

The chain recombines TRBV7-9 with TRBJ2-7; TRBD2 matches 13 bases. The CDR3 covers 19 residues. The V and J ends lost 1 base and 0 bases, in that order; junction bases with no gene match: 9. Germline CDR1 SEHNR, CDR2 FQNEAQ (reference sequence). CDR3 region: CASSLDHGLAGAFSYEQYF. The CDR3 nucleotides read TGTGCCAGCAGCTTAGACCATGGACTAGCGGGGGCTTTCTCCTACGAGCAGTACTTC.

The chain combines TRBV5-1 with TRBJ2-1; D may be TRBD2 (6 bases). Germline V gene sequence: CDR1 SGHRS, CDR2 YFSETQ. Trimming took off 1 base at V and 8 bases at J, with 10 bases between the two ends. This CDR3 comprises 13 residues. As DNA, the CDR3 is TGCGCCAGCAGCTTGAAGCGGGTCGATGAGCAGTTCTTC. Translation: CASSLKRVDEQFF.

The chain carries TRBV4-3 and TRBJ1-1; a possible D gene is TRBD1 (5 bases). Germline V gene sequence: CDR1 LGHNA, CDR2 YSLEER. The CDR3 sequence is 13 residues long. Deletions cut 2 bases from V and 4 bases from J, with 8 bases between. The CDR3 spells CASSQQGFTEAFF. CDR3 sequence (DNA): TGCGCCAGCAGCCAACAGGGTTTCACTGAAGCTTTCTTT.

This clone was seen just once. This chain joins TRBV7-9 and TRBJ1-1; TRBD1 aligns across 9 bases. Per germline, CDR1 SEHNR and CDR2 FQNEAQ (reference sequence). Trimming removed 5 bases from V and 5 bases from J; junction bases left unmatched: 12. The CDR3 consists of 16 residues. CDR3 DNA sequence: TGTGCCAGCAGCCTAGGACAGGGGCGACCGGGGACTGAAGCTTTCTTT. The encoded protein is CASSLGQGRPGTEAFF.

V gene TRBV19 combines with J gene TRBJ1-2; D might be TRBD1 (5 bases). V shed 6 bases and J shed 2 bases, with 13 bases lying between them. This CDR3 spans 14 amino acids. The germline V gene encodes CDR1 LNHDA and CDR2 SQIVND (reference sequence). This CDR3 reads CASRKQEQNYGYTF. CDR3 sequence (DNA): TGTGCCAGTAGGAAACAGGAACAAAACTATGGCTACACCTTC. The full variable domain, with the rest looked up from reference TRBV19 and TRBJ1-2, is DGGITQSPKYLFRKEGQNVTLSCEQNLNHDAMYWYRQDPGQGLRLIYYSQIVNDFQKGDIAEGYSVSREKKESFPLTVTSAQKNPTAFYLCASRKQEQNYGYTFGSGTRLTVV.

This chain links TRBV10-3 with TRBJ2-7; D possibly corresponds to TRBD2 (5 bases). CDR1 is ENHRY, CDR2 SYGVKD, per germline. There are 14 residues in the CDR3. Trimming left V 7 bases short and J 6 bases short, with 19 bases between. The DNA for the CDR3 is TGTGCCATCACGAGCGATTCGCCTCGGGGCGAGCAGTACTTC. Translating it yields CAITSDSPRGEQYF.